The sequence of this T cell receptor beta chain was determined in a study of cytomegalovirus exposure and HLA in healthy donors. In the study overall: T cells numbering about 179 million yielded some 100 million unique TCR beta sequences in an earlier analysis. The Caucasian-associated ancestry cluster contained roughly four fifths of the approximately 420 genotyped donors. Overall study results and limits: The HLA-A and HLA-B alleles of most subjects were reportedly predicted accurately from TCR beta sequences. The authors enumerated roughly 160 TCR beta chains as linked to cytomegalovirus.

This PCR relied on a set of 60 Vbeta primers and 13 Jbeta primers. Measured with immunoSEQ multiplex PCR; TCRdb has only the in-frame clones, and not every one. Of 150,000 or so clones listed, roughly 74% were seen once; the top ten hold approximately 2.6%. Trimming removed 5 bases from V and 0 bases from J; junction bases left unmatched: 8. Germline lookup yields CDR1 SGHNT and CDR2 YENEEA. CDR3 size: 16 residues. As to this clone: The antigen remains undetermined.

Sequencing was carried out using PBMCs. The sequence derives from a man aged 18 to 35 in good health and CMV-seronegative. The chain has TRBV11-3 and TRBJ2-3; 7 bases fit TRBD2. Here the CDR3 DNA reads TGTGCCAGCAGCCCCTCCGGGGGGACCAGCACAGATACGCAGTATTTT. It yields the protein CASSPSGGTSTDTQYF.